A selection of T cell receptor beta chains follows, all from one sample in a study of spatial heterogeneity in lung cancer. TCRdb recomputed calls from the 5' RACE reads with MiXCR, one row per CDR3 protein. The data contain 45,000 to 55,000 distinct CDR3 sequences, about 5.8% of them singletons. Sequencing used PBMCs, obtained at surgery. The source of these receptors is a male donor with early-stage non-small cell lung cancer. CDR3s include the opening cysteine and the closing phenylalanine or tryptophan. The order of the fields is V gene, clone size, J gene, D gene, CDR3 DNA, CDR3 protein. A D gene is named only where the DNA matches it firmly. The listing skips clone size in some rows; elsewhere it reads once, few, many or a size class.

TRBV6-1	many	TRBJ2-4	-	TGTGCCAGCAGTACCCTGGGACAAACCAAAAACATTCAGTACTTC	CASSTLGQTKNIQYF
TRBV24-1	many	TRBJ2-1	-	TGTGCCACCAGTGATTACCGGGACGGACACAATGAGCAGTTCTTC	CATSDYRDGHNEQFF
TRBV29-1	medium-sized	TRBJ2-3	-	TGCAGCGTCGAACCACAAGGGAGCAGGGCAGATACGCAGTATTTT	CSVEPQGSRADTQYF
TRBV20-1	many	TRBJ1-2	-	TGCAGTGCTAGTAGCGGCAGAAACTATGGCTACACCTTC	CSASSGRNYGYTF
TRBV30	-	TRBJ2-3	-	TGTGCCTGGAAACACCCCCACCTAGGGGATACGCAGTATTTT	CAWKHPHLGDTQYF
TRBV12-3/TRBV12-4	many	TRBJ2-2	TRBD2	TGTGCCAGCAGTTCGGGACTAGCGGGAGCTATCGGGGAGCTGTTTTTT	CASSSGLAGAIGELFF
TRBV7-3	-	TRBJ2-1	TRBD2	TGTGCCAGCAGCTTAAACTTAGGACTAGCGGGTGAGCAGTTCTTC	CASSLNLGLAGEQFF
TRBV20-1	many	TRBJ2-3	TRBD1	TGCAGTGCTCCCAACAACCCCGGGACAGGGTGGCCCGTGGGTACGCAGTATTTT	CSAPNNPGTGWPVGTQYF
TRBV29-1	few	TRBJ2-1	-	TGCAGCGGCCGGACTAGGGGGTTCCTCAATGAGCAGTTCTTC	CSGRTRGFLNEQFF
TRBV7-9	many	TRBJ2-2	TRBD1	TGTGCCAGCCAGACAGGGGGCCGGACCGGGGAGCTGTTTTTT	CASQTGGRTGELFF
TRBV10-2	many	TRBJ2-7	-	TGCGCCAGCAGTGAGGACCGAACTACGGGAGTGAAGCAGTACTTC	CASSEDRTTGVKQYF
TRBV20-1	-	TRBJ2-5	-	TGCAGTGCTAGAAATGGGGGACACGAGATAAAAGAGACCCAGTACTTC	CSARNGGHEIKETQYF
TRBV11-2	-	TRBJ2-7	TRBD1	TGTGCCAGCAGCCCGTCAGGGGGCTACGAGCAGTACTTC	CASSPSGGYEQYF
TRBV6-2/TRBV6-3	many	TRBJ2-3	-	TGTGCCAGCAACGTCCGGACAACGGATACGCAGTATTTT	CASNVRTTDTQYF
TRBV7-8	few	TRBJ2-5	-	TGTGCCAGCAGCGCGCACAACCAAGAGACCCAGTACTTC	CASSAHNQETQYF
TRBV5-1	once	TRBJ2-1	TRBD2	TGTGCCAGCAGCCCGAGCGGGAGCTTCAGCAATGAGCAGTTCTTC	CASSPSGSFSNEQFF
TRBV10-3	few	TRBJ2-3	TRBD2	TGTGCCACCCAGCGGGAGGTGGGGGCAGATACGCAGTATTTT	CATQREVGADTQYF
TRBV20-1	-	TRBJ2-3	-	TGCAGTGCTAGAGATTCGGACTCCTCCGGGGCAGATACGCAGTATTTT	CSARDSDSSGADTQYF
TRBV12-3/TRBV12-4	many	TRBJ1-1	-	TGTGCCAGCAGGGAACAGGGTACAACTGAAGCTTTCTTT	CASREQGTTEAFF
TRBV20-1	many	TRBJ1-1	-	TGCAGTGCGGCAGGGAACACTGAAGCTTTCTTT	CSAAGNTEAFF
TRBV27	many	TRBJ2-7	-	TGTGCCAGCAGTTTCCAGCGGGCGGTCAACGAGCAGTACTTC	CASSFQRAVNEQYF
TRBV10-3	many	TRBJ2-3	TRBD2	TGTGCCATCAGTGATTCTAGCGGGAGCGGTACGCAGTATTTT	CAISDSSGSGTQYF
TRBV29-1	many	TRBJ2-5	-	TGCAGCGTTGAAGGTGGTCCGGACAGACCACAAGAGACCCAGTACTTC	CSVEGGPDRPQETQYF
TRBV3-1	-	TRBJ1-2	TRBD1	TGTGCCAGCAGGCAATCGGACAGGGTCAATGGCTACACCTTC	CASRQSDRVNGYTF
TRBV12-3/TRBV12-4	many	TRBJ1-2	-	TGTGCCAGCAGTCCCATTAACTATGGCTACACCTTC	CASSPINYGYTF
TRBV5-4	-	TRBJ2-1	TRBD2	TGTGCCAGCAGCTCAACTAGCGGGAGCTCCTACAATGAGCAGTTCTTC	CASSSTSGSSYNEQFF
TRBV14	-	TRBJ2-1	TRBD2	TGTGCCAGCAGCCAGGGATCAGCGGGAATACGACGTTGGGTCTACAATGAGCAGTTCTTC	CASSQGSAGIRRWVYNEQFF
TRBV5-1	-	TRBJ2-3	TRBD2	TGCGCCAGCAGCTCAGCGGGAGCTATTGATACGCAGTATTTT	CASSSAGAIDTQYF
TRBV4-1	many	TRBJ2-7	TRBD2	TGCGCCAGCAGCTTTAGCGGGGGGACCTACGAGCAGTACTTC	CASSFSGGTYEQYF
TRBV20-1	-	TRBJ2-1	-	TGCAGTGCTAGTGTAGCGGACCTCCGAATCAGTGAGCAGTTCTTC	CSASVADLRISEQFF
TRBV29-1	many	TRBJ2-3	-	TGCAGCGTCCAGCCTGCGGACGTAAGTCCCACAGATACGCAGTATTTT	CSVQPADVSPTDTQYF
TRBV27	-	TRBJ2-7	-	TGTGCCAGCAGTGGAACAGGTTCTCCTAGGGGCTCCCTCCTCTACGAGCAGTACTTC	CASSGTGSPRGSLLYEQYF
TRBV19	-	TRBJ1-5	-	TGTGCCAGTAGTTCCCCTATGGATCAGCCCCAGCATTTT	CASSSPMDQPQHF
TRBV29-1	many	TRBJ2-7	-	TGCAGCGTCGTAGGTCACGAGCAGTACTTC	CSVVGHEQYF
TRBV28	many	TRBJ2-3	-	TGTGCCAGCAGTTTCCCGACAGGTTGGAACACAGATACGCAGTATTTT	CASSFPTGWNTDTQYF
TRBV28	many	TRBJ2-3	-	TGTGCCAGCAGTTTACTTTCGGATACGCAGTATTTT	CASSLLSDTQYF
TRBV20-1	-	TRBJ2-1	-	TGCAGTGCTAGTTGGGGAAATGAGCAGTTCTTC	CSASWGNEQFF
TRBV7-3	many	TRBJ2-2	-	TGTGCCAGCAGCCCCCGGTCGAACACCGGGGAGCTGTTTTTT	CASSPRSNTGELFF
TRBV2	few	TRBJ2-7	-	TGTGCCAGCAGTGTCAACCGGGAGCAGTACTTC	CASSVNREQYF
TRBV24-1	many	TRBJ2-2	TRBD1	TGTGCCACTTCCTTTGGGACAGGGACCGGGGAGCTGTTTTTT	CATSFGTGTGELFF